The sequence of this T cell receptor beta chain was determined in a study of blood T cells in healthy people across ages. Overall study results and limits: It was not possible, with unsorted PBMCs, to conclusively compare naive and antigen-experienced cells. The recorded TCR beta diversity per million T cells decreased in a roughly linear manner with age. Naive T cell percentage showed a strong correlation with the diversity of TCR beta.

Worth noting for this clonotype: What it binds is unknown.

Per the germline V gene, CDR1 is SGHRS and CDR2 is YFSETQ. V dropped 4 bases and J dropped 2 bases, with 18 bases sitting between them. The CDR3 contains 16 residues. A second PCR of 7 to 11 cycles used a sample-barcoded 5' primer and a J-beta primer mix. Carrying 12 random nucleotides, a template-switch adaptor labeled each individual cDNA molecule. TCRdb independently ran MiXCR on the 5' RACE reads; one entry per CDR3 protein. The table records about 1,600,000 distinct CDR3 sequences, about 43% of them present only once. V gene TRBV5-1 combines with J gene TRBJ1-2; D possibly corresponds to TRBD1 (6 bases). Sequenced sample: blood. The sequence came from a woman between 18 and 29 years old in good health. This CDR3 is CASSRSTARGNYGYTF. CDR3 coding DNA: TGCGCCAGCAGCCGATCTACCGCCAGGGGCAACTATGGCTACACCTTC.